This paragraph covers one TCR beta chain sequence. Its antigen is not identified. The germline CDR1 and CDR2 sequences are SGHAT and FQNNGV. V lost 3 bases, J lost 2 bases, and 8 bases stayed unmatched. The CDR3 runs 18 residues. This specimen comes from a study of shared clonotypes between healthy human individuals. Study-wide results and limits: Against clonotypes common to all four donors, non-shared ones had lower generation probabilities. Around 5% was the fraction of naive CD4 clonotypes found shared across a handful of donors.

Original handling: Without quality scores, immunoSEQ junctional reads could not be filtered like full-length reads. Sequencing was performed with immunoSEQ multiplex PCR; in TCRdb, only in-frame clones are kept and a portion is missing. V and J calls and clone size are given by that table; D and trimming were obtained from the DNA. Of roughly 2.4 million clones in the sample, more than 90% were seen once. The chain carries TRBV11-2 and TRBJ2-1; 12 bases line up with TRBD2. Sequencing was performed on naive CD4+ T cells sorted from blood. Sample subset: CD45RA+ positively selected. This receptor was taken from a man younger than 30 in good health. The CDR3 spells CASSFLRLAGVTYNEQFF. CDR3 in DNA: TGTGCCAGCAGCTTCCTGCGACTAGCGGGAGTAACCTACAATGAGCAGTTCTTC.